Included here is one TCR beta chain sequence, with context. Its antigen specificity is not known. No quality values exist for individual bases; no much larger clone is one base distant. The immunoSEQ Assay, a bias-controlled multiplex PCR, was used to amplify TCRbeta CDR3 regions from genomic DNA. In the source study's methods: The number of nucleated cells in each sample was estimated from the amplification of reference gene primers within the assay. To quantify the absolute abundance of each unique TCRbeta CDR3 rearrangement, sequence reads were collapsed and filtered. For each sample, productive Simpson clonality was calculated as the square root of Simpson's diversity index across productive rearrangements. This is the immuneACCESS table as TCRdb keeps it, with only in-frame sequences that have V and J called. A part of the clones is gone; compared with another copy, unresolved V genes explain less than half, and the rest is unexplained. V and J calls plus clone size are reproduced from that table; the DNA served to infer D and trimming. This sample has fewer than 250,000 clones in its table, and 75% to 90% of those were observed once. The ten largest make up less than 7.5% of the sample.

A second Seattle source provided samples from volunteer blood donors who had recovered from COVID-19. Each collaborating institution followed its own protocols to collect whole blood in K2EDTA tubes. For TCRbeta analysis, collaborators shipped samples in one of three forms: frozen whole blood, isolated PBMCs, or DNA extracted from either of those sample types. Measured from the cysteine to the phenylalanine, the CDR3 is 15 residues long. Of the read, only the CDR3 DNA is kept; its 45 bases are in frame from base 1. V sheds 7 bases and J sheds 2 bases, leaving 15 bases between their ends. The germline V gene (reference sequence) gives CDR1 as WNHNN and CDR2 as SYGVQD. The data were obtained in a study of blood T cell repertoires in COVID-19 (dated by TCRdb to about 2020). Regarding the study in general: Samples covering the acute and convalescent phases of COVID-19 were provided by collaborators in the United States, Italy and Spain. A freely available public database, intended as a resource for researchers studying the immune response to SARS-CoV-2, is where the repertoires were released. The sample metadata nearly always contained a de-identified subject ID, COVID-19 status, age in years and sex. Samples were obtained from the ongoing ImmuneRACE study (first 160 participants) and from over a thousand subjects provided by 6 global collaborators. The dataset comprised deeply sampled blood TCRbeta repertoires from subjects exposed to, actively infected with, or recovered from COVID-19. The prospective study material was composed of cDNA or gDNA derived from T cells, B-cell-depleted T cells, or PBMCs. Where available, HLA class I and class II types were taken from metadata supplied by the sample provider and were not determined by assay-based typing. Results and caveats for the whole study, not just this receptor: The amount of clinical and demographic metadata varied by source and participant and was provided uncurated.

The sequence links TRBV10-1 to TRBJ2-1; too little of a D gene remains to name it. This clonotype was sampled from a man between 60 and 75 years old who had recovered from COVID-19. Sequenced: peripheral blood. For the CDR3, the sequence is CASIPLQRTYNEQFF. The DNA sequence is given as TGCGCCAGCATTCCATTACAAAGAACCTACAATGAGCAGTTCTTC.